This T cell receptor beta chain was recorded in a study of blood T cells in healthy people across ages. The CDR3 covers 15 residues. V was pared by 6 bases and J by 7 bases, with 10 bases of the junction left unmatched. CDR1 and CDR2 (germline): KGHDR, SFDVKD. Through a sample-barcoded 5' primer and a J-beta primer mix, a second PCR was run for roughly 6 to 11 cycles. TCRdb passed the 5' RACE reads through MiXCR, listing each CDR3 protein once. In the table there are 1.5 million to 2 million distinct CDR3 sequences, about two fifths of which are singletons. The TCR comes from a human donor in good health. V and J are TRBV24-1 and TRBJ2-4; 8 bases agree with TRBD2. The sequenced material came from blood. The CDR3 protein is CATSSAAGAANIQYF. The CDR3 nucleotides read TGTGCCACCAGTTCTGCAGCGGGGGCCGCGAACATTCAGTACTTC.